This T cell receptor (beta chain) was documented in a study of T cell repertoires in cytomegalovirus infection. Across the study: Public TCR beta signatures marked donors with CMV infection and the matching HLA. Study results and limitations: The study found HLA-C-restricted CMV-specific TCR beta clonotypes dominating the ex vivo response.

The germline V gene has CDR1 DFQATT and CDR2 SNEGSKA (reference sequence). V lost 0 bases, J lost 2 bases, and 6 bases lay in between. The CDR3 has 13 residues. In regard to this clonotype: Antigen specificity is unknown.

TCRdb itself ran the reads through MiXCR, one entry per CDR3 protein. The repertoire consists of about 360,000 distinct CDR3 sequences, with roughly 34% occurring once and the leading ten covering approximately 13%. This receptor was obtained from a human donor in good health (CMV status not recorded). Some clones in this sample may be carry-over from other donors' samples. The chain employs TRBV20-1 and TRBJ2-3; no clear D gene. Specimen: cultured PBMCs, collected from culture after CMV antigen stimulation. Here the CDR3 reads CSARDTDTDTQYF. DNA for the CDR3: TGCAGTGCTAGAGATACAGACACAGATACGCAGTATTTT.